This paragraph reports one TCR beta chain. The sample comes from a study of blood T cell repertoires in COVID-19. Across the whole study: The samples span acute and convalescent COVID-19 from the United States, Italy and Spain. PBMCs, B-cell-depleted T cells, or T cells provided the cDNA or gDNA that made up the material.

In the authors' methods: Using reference gene primer amplification, nucleated cell counts were estimated. Clones were sequenced by immunoSEQ multiplex PCR, and TCRdb holds only the in-frame ones, with some missing. V, J and clone size are those of that table, while D and trimming were read from the DNA. The sample has approximately 110,000 clones, about four fifths seen once. The germline gives CDR1 LGHDT, CDR2 YNNKEL (reference sequence). The CDR3 sequence is 14 residues long. V was pared by 5 bases and J by 11 bases, with 16 bases between. The receptor was isolated from a woman older than 75 with acute or convalescent COVID-19. The specimen was peripheral blood. The gene calls are TRBV3-1 (or the pseudogene TRBV3-2) and TRBJ1-6, with TRBD1 as a possible D gene (6 bases). The CDR3 here is CASSSRTDFTPLHF. The DNA of the CDR3 is TGTGCCAGCAGCTCTCGGACAGATTTCACACCCCTCCACTTT.